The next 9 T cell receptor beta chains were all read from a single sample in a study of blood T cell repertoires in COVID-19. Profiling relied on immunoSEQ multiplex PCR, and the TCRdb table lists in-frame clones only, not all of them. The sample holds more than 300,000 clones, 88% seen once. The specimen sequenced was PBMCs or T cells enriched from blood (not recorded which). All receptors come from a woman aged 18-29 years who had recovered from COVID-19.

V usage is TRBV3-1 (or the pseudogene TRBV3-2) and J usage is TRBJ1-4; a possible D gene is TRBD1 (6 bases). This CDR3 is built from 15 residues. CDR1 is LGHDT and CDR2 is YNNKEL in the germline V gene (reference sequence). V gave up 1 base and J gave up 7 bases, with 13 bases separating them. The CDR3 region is CASSQVQGIGEKLFF. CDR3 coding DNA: TGTGCCAGCAGCCAAGTGCAGGGGATCGGTGAAAAACTGTTTTTT.

The chain's CDR3 is CASRELAGGPTDTQYF. DNA of the CDR3: TGTGCCAGCAGGGAATTAGCGGGGGGGCCGACAGATACGCAGTATTTT. The chain uses TRBV4-2 and TRBJ2-3, with 11 bases matching TRBD2. The CDR3 is 16 amino acids. The junction had 8 bases not matched to a gene; V was cut back by 6 bases and J by 3 bases. CDR1 and CDR2 (germline): LGHNA, YNFKEQ.

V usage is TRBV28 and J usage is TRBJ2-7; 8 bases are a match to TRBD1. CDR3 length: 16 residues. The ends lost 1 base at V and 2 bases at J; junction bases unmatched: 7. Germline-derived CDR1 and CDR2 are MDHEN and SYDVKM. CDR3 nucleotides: TGTGCCAGCAGTTTATCCGGACAGGGAACGGCCTACGAGCAGTACTTC. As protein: CASSLSGQGTAYEQYF.

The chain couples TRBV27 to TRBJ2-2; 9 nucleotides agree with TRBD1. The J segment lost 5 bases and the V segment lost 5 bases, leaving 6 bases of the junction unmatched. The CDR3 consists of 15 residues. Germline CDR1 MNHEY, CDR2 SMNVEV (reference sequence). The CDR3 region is CASSVQGAMTGELFF. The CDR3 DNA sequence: TGTGCCAGCAGTGTACAGGGGGCGATGACCGGGGAGCTGTTTTTT.

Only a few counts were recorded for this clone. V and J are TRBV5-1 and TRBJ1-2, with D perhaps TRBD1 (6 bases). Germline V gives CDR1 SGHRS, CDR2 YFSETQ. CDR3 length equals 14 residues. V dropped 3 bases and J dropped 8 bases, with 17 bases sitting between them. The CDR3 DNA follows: TGCGCCAGCAGCTGGGACATGGCCCTAAAGGGCTACACCTTC. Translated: CASSWDMALKGYTF.

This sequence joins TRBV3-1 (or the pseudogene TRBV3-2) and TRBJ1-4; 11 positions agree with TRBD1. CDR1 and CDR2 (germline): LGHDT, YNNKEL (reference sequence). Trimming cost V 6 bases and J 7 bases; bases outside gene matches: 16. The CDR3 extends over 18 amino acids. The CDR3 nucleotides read TGTGCCAGCAGTTACGGGACAGGGGGTCCTTTTACGAGTGAAAAACTGTTTTTT. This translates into CASSYGTGGPFTSEKLFF.

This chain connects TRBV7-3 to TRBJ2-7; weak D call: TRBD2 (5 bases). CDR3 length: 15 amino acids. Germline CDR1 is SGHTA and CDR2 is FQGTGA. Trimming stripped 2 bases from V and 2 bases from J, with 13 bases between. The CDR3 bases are TGTGCCAGCAGCTTAGCCGGACTGATAGCCTACGAGCAGTACTTC. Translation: CASSLAGLIAYEQYF.

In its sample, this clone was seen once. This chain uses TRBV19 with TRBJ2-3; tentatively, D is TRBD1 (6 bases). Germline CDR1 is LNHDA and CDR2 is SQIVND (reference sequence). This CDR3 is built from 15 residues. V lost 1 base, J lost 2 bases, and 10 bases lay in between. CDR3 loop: CASSIGQGITDTQYF. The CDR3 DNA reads TGTGCCAGTAGTATAGGCCAGGGGATCACAGATACGCAGTATTTT.

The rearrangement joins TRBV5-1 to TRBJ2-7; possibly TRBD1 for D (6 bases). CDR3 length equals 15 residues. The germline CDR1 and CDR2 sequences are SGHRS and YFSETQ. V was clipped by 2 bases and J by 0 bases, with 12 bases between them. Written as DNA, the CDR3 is TGCGCCAGCAGCTTAGAAGACAGGAGCTCCTACGAGCAGTACTTC. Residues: CASSLEDRSSYEQYF.